The 27 T cell receptor beta chains presented below share a single source sample, sequenced in a study of shared clonotypes between healthy human individuals. Profiled with immunoSEQ multiplex PCR; TCRdb holds only in-frame clones, not every one. Among some 2,000,000 clones, around 95% were seen once, and the ten largest hold roughly 0.13%. Material for sequencing was naive CD4+ T cells sorted from blood. The subset denotes: CD45RA+ positively selected. These receptor sequences come from a man between 18 and 35 years old in good health.

As to this clone: Other DNA sequences in this specimen translate into the identical CDR3. The V and J genes are TRBV30 and TRBJ1-1; D possibly corresponds to TRBD1 (5 bases). The CDR3 sequence is 11 residues long. Germline V gene data show CDR1 as GTSNPN and CDR2 as SVGIG (reference sequence). Deletions cut 3 bases from V and 5 bases from J, with 7 bases between. The CDR3 nucleotides read TGTGCCTGGAGCCAGGGAACTGAAGCTTTCTTT. Translated, it gives CAWSQGTEAFF.

The chain combines TRBV4-2 with TRBJ2-1; 8 nucleotides agree with TRBD2. The trim removed 2 bases at V and 6 bases at J, leaving 6 bases unmatched. The length of the CDR3 is 15 residues. CDR1 is LGHNA, CDR2 YNFKEQ, per germline. CDR3 bases: TGTGCCAGCAGCCAACTACGGGGGGGCATCAATGAGCAGTTCTTC. This sequence encodes CASSQLRGGINEQFF.

V and J are TRBV4-1 and TRBJ2-7; 16 positions agree with TRBD2. Germline assignment: CDR1 MGHRA and CDR2 YSYEKL. With V trimmed by 3 bases and J by 0 bases, 2 bases remained unmatched. The CDR3 extends over 17 amino acids. The CDR3 sequence: CASSQGLAGGSSYEQYF. In nucleotides, the CDR3 is TGCGCCAGCAGCCAGGGACTAGCGGGGGGGAGCTCCTACGAGCAGTACTTC.

V is TRBV7-8 and J is TRBJ2-1; perhaps TRBD2 as D (5 bases). The CDR3 totals 14 residues. Between the trimmed V and J ends, which lost 2 bases and 6 bases, there was a span of 11 bases. Germline-derived CDR1 and CDR2 are SGHVS and FQNEAQ. The CDR3 region has the DNA TGTGCCAGCAGCTTACCCAGCGGAGGCAATGAGCAGTTCTTC. Its translation is CASSLPSGGNEQFF.

Concerning this clone: Other DNA sequences within the sample encode an identical CDR3. This chain uses TRBV7-9 with TRBJ2-1; 7 nucleotides line up with TRBD2. The V and J ends lost 5 bases and 0 bases, in that order; junction bases with no gene match: 4. Germline assignment: CDR1 SEHNR and CDR2 FQNEAQ (reference sequence). The CDR3 consists of 15 residues. Here the CDR3 DNA reads TGTGCCAGCAGCCCTCGCGGGAGCTCCTACAATGAGCAGTTCTTC. Its protein product is CASSPRGSSYNEQFF.

V usage is TRBV7-6 and J usage is TRBJ2-6; D remains unclear. Germline CDR1 and CDR2: SGHVS and FNYEAQ. CDR3 size: 15 residues. The V and J ends lost 1 base and 0 bases respectively, with 4 bases between them. In nucleotides, the CDR3 is TGTGCCAGCAGCTTAGGCAGCTCTGGGGCCAACGTCCTGACTTTC. This translates into CASSLGSSGANVLTF.

V and J are TRBV28 and TRBJ2-3; D may be TRBD2 (6 bases). Germline V CDR1 and CDR2: MDHEN, SYDVKM. V lost 5 bases, J lost 1 base, and 13 bases lay in between. The length of the CDR3 is 15 residues. CDR3 bases: TGTGCCAGCAGTCCCCGGGGGTACGGCACAGATACGCAGTATTTT. This gives the protein CASSPRGYGTDTQYF.

The chain uses TRBV30 and TRBJ2-7; 7 positions match TRBD1. Looked up from germline, CDR1 is GTSNPN and CDR2 is SVGIG (reference sequence). CDR3 length equals 13 residues. After removal of 1 base from V and 4 bases from J, the junction contained 4 bases not matched to a gene. For the CDR3, the DNA is TGTGCCTGGAGTGGACAGGGAAGATACGAGCAGTACTTC. Its translation is CAWSGQGRYEQYF.

The chain joins TRBV6-5 to TRBJ2-3, with D possibly TRBD2 on 6 matching bases. The germline V gene encodes CDR1 MNHEY and CDR2 SVGAGI. Trimming removed 6 bases from V and 4 bases from J, with 14 bases in between. The CDR3 length is 14 residues. CDR3 protein: CASRRDLMADTQYF. The CDR3 DNA is TGTGCCAGCAGAAGGGACTTAATGGCAGATACGCAGTATTTT.

This sequence joins TRBV6-1 and TRBJ2-7; TRBD2 matches at 10 bases. This CDR3 has 13 amino acids. The V segment lost 3 bases and the J segment 11 bases; nucleotides outside the gene matches: 7. Germline-derived CDR1 and CDR2 are MNHNS and SASEGT. The CDR3 spells CASSDPSGRVKYF. The CDR3 coding sequence is TGTGCCAGCAGTGATCCTAGCGGGAGAGTTAAGTACTTC.

The chain joins TRBV5-6 to TRBJ2-1; D is unresolved. V was pared by 4 bases and J by 9 bases, with 11 bases between. Germline CDR1 is SGHDT and CDR2 is YYEEEE. The CDR3 is 12 amino acids. This CDR3 is CASSLLDGEQFF. In DNA, the CDR3 is TGTGCCAGCAGCCTATTAGATGGTGAGCAGTTCTTC.

The chain carries TRBV19 and TRBJ1-2; D is perhaps TRBD1 (5 bases). The CDR3 has 14 residues. CDR1 LNHDA and CDR2 SQIVND come from the germline V gene (reference sequence). V was pared by 10 bases and J by 5 bases, with 20 bases between. CDR3 coding DNA: TGTGCCACTTCCGAGGGGCAGCTCGTTTATGGCTACACCTTC. It codes for CATSEGQLVYGYTF.

The chain uses TRBV5-1 and TRBJ1-4; the D is unclear. Trimming stripped 0 bases from V and 6 bases from J, with 15 bases between. This CDR3 region has 16 residues. Germline loops: CDR1 SGHRS, CDR2 YFSETQ. CDR3 sequence (DNA): TGCGCCAGCAGCTTGGCCTGGGGTCTTACGGATGAAAAACTGTTTTTT. Residues: CASSLAWGLTDEKLFF.

V is TRBV4-1 and J is TRBJ2-5; 8 bases align to TRBD2. V trimming: 1 base; J trimming: 4 bases; junction bases outside the gene matches: 2. The CDR3 totals 14 residues. Germline V gives CDR1 MGHRA, CDR2 YSYEKL. The CDR3 loop reads CASSQVSGGETQYF. The CDR3 region has the DNA TGCGCCAGCAGCCAAGTCAGCGGGGGAGAGACCCAGTACTTC.

The genes are TRBV30 and TRBJ2-7, with 7 positions matching TRBD2. Germline CDR1 and CDR2: GTSNPN and SVGIG (reference sequence). The V and J ends lost 2 bases and 6 bases, in that order; junction bases with no gene match: 7. The CDR3 covers 13 residues. CDR3 residues: CAWSRDGGGEQYF. The CDR3 region has the DNA TGTGCCTGGAGTCGCGATGGCGGGGGCGAGCAGTACTTC.

This chain uses TRBV9 with TRBJ1-2; TRBD1 might be the D (5 bases). The CDR3 runs 13 residues. The V gene's germline CDR1 is SGDLS and CDR2 YYNGEE. Trimming took off 4 bases at V and 9 bases at J, with 16 bases between the two ends. The CDR3 nucleotides read TGTGCCAGCAGCCCGCGGGACGTCACCCGCTACACCTTC. As protein: CASSPRDVTRYTF.

The V and J genes are TRBV5-1 and TRBJ2-1; D ambiguous. Trimming left V 0 bases short and J 7 bases short, with 8 bases between. The CDR3 contains 13 residues. Per germline, CDR1 SGHRS and CDR2 YFSETQ. The CDR3 sequence: CASSLGSRNEQFF. The CDR3 nucleotides are TGCGCCAGCAGCTTGGGTTCCAGGAATGAGCAGTTCTTC.

The V gene is TRBV2, the J gene TRBJ2-7, with 8 bases identical to TRBD2. This CDR3 region has 13 residues. J was trimmed by 5 bases and V by 7 bases; bases with no gene match: 7. The germline V gene has CDR1 SNHLY and CDR2 FYNNEI. The CDR3 region is CASTGGSFNEQYF. The CDR3 DNA is TGTGCCAGCACGGGAGGGAGCTTTAACGAGCAGTACTTC.

The chain employs TRBV25-1 and TRBJ2-7; a weak D match, TRBD1 (6 bases). This CDR3 contains 15 residues. The V gene lost 6 bases and the J gene lost 7 bases, with 22 bases spanning the gap. Germline V CDR1 and CDR2: MGHDK, SYGVNS. In DNA form, the CDR3 reads TGTGCCAGCAGCCGTCGGGACACGATTTTAGGAGAGCAGTACTTC. Translation gives CASSRRDTILGEQYF.

The chain carries TRBV5-1 and TRBJ2-3, with 11 bases identical to TRBD2. Trimming at V came to 1 base and at J to 3 bases, leaving 4 bases not matched to a gene. Germline V gives CDR1 SGHRS, CDR2 YFSETQ. This CDR3 is built from 16 residues. Written as DNA, the CDR3 is TGCGCCAGCAGCTTGTATAGCGGGGGGGCGACAGATACGCAGTATTTT. It yields the protein CASSLYSGGATDTQYF.

The V call is TRBV19, the J call TRBJ1-4; D unresolved. Germline CDR1 LNHDA, CDR2 SQIVND (reference sequence). CDR3 length: 11 amino acids. Deletions cut 9 bases from V and 4 bases from J, with 6 bases between. The CDR3 bases are TGTGCCAGCAGAAATAATGAAAAACTGTTTTTT. This translates into CASRNNEKLFF.

The chain links TRBV6-5 to TRBJ2-3; TRBD2 matches at 7 bases. The CDR3 is made up of 14 amino acids. Germline V lookup: CDR1 MNHEY, CDR2 SVGAGI. With V trimmed by 7 bases and J by 2 bases, 6 bases remained unmatched. The CDR3 reads CASTRGSPTDTQYF. The DNA for the CDR3 is TGTGCCAGCACCCGCGGGAGCCCCACAGATACGCAGTATTTT.

In its sample, this clone was seen once. The rearrangement links TRBV6-5 to TRBJ2-7; no reliable D call. Deletions cut 1 base from V and 3 bases from J, with 7 bases between. In germline, CDR1 is MNHEY, CDR2 SVGAGI. This CDR3 contains 13 residues. Here the CDR3 reads CASSYWQNYEQYF. The DNA for the CDR3 is TGTGCCAGCAGTTACTGGCAGAACTACGAGCAGTACTTC.

This chain joins TRBV10-3 and TRBJ2-1; D is uncertain. Deletions cut 10 bases from V and 2 bases from J, with 15 bases between. The CDR3 contains 14 residues. Germline V CDR1 and CDR2: ENHRY, SYGVKD. DNA of the CDR3: TGTGCCACCGCTGCCGATAGGGCCTACAATGAGCAGTTCTTC. Protein product: CATAADRAYNEQFF.

This clone has just one count. This chain links TRBV7-9 with TRBJ1-1; D is perhaps TRBD1 (5 bases). The CDR3 contains 14 residues. Germline V lookup: CDR1 SEHNR, CDR2 FQNEAQ (reference sequence). The ends were cut back, 3 bases at V and 4 bases at J, with 12 bases in the middle. The CDR3 bases are TGTGCCAGCAGCTTGACAGAGGGAGTCACTGAAGCTTTCTTT. It codes for CASSLTEGVTEAFF.

This clone was detected a few times. The chain employs TRBV18 and TRBJ1-2, with 9 nucleotides matching TRBD1. CDR1 KGHSH and CDR2 LQKENI come from the germline V gene. The V segment lost 4 bases and the J segment 9 bases; nucleotides outside the gene matches: 12. The CDR3 is 15 residues long. CDR3 amino acids: CASSQPRDRESSYTF. CDR3 nucleotide sequence: TGTGCCAGCTCACAACCGAGGGACAGGGAGTCCAGCTACACCTTC.

This chain uses TRBV2 with TRBJ2-6; TRBD1 matches at 7 bases. The length of the CDR3 is 15 residues. CDR1 is SNHLY and CDR2 is FYNNEI in the germline V gene. The trim removed 4 bases at V and 2 bases at J, leaving 2 bases unmatched. For the CDR3, the DNA is TGTGCCAGCAGTGTCACAGGGGCTGGGGCCAACGTCCTGACTTTC. It encodes CASSVTGAGANVLTF.